This TCR beta chain was retrieved from a study of cytotoxic CD8 clonotypes in ibrutinib-treated CLL. Study as a whole: The study included about 11 relapsed/refractory and over 14 treatment-naive patients; about 17 had IGHV unmutated disease. Among responders, about 24 were partial and 2 complete; after median approximately 68 months, 14 stayed remitted and roughly 12 progressed. An average of around 250,000 productive templates and around 100,000 productive rearrangements was obtained per sample.

Of note for this clone: The target antigen is unknown.

Study results and limitations: Public clonotypes were uncommon and contracted or stayed stable on treatment.

Assay used: immunoSEQ multiplex PCR; TCRdb lists only in-frame clones, some missing. The sample lists 100,000 to 150,000 clones, approximately 83% occurring once. This sample comprised PBMCs, obtained after 24 months of ibrutinib treatment. The receptor was derived from a human donor with chronic lymphocytic leukemia.

The CDR3 DNA sequence: TGTGCCACCAGCAGAGAATCCCCGCCCCGACAGGGGCTTCAAGGGGGTGGCTACACCTTC. This codes for CATSRESPPRQGLQGGGYTF. The V and J genes are TRBV15 and TRBJ1-2, with 8 nucleotides matching TRBD1. J lost 7 bases, V lost 0 bases, and 22 bases had no gene match. Germline assignment: CDR1 LNHNV and CDR2 YYDKDF (reference sequence). The CDR3 runs to 20 residues. The whole variable domain, remainder taken from reference TRBV15 and TRBJ1-2, is DAMVIQNPRYQVTQFGKPVTLSCSQTLNHNVMYWYQQKSSQAPKLLFHYYDKDFNNEADTPDNFQSRRPNTSFCFLDIRSPGLGDTAMYLCATSRESPPRQGLQGGGYTFGSGTRLTVV.